The present T cell receptor delta chain was sequenced within a study of Vδ1+ human thymocytes (dated by TCRdb to 2016 to 2019). For the wider study: As a data resource, the study described the mRNA-level TRG and TRD CDR3 repertoires found in highly purified Vdelta1+ thymocytes taken from young children. Earlier work had validated the multiplex-based CDR3 amplicon strategy against 5'RACE-based methods for generating CDR3 amplicons.

The paper as a whole reports these results and caveats: Because no clustering by age or sex was observed, donors were not stratified by these variables in the analyses. About 18% of thymic TRD sequences were found to be Vdelta2 (and few were Vdelta3) despite high sort purity, in contrast to peripheral blood Vdelta1+ controls. Numerous TRG clonotypes were shared among donors (up to roughly 7x10^3), while TRD repertoires were essentially private (a maximum of roughly 120 shared). The thymic TRG and TRD repertoires appeared highly polyclonal, with Gaussian CDR3 length distributions, in contrast to the oligoclonal repertoires of peripheral blood. Because unexpected Vdelta2 sequences could lead to misinterpretation of bulk repertoire data, the authors recommended using highly purified populations and single-cell validation.

At the junction V is shortened by 0 bases and J by 0 bases, with 26 bases in between. The CDR3 runs 21 residues from the cysteine to the phenylalanine. CDR3 DNA is the only sequence kept; it has 63 bases, read in frame from the first base. Based on the germline V gene, the CDR1 and CDR2 sequences are TSWWSYY and QGS. Thymic samples were depleted of alphabeta T cells, then CD3+ TCRVdelta1+ TCRVdelta2- thymocytes were FACS-sorted. A purity of roughly 96% to 99.6% was achieved for sorted Vdelta1+ thymocytes. The thymic specimens were obtained from fewer than 10 paediatric patients, aged about 5 days to 17 months, who were having corrective cardiac surgery. The thymic tissue was dispersed, and mononuclear cells were isolated using a Histopaque-1077 density gradient. The staining antibodies were anti-TCRVdelta1 clone TS8.2, anti-TCRVdelta2 clone B6, anti-CD3 clone HIT3a and anti-TCRalphabeta clone IP26.

RNA was extracted with the RNeasy mini kit and reverse transcribed using Superscript III. CDR3 amplicons were generated by multiplex PCR with pooled V-gene forward primers and a constant-region reverse primer carrying Illumina adaptor overhangs. Amplicons were gel-purified, then indexed with Nextera index primers over approximately 8 extra PCR cycles and purified with AMPure XP beads. Sequencing of the libraries was done on an Illumina MiSeq using paired-end 250 bp reads, dual indexing and a roughly 20% PhiX spike-in. The study's processing was this. Read quality was checked with FastQC, and TRG read pairs were merged using ea-utils fastq-join. Sequences were annotated with IMGT/HighV-QUEST, keeping only productive sequences with unambiguous V-gene assignment; clonotypes were defined by identical CDR3 sequence. For downstream analysis, VDJtools 1.1.1, tcR 2.2.3, Treemap and vegan Shannon diversity in R 3.4.4 were used. Clones were re-identified by TCRdb from the public reads with CATT, and rows with the same DNA were merged. The V and J calls, along with clone size, are taken from TCRdb and not from the paper's own processing. The sample yields around 76,000 delta-chain clones; about 38% were counted once. Under 0.3% of the sample belongs to the ten largest clones.

This clone came up a few times. Its recognized antigen is unknown. Base-call qualities are not available, and no considerably larger clone is one nucleotide away. The same CDR3 is also encoded by other DNA sequences in this sample. This sequence uses TRDV1 and TRDJ1; the D gene identity is not certain. Material: Vdelta1+ gamma-delta thymocytes from the thymus. This sample's cell subset or site label indicates: FACS-sorted CD3+ TCRalphabeta- TCRVdelta1+ TCRVdelta2- thymocytes. This clonotype was sampled from a boy under two years old who had congenital heart surgery. The DNA sequence is as follows: TGTGCTCTTGGGGAACTATTCCCTATTGGAGGTAGGCGGTCGCACACCGATAAACTCATCTTT. The translation is CALGELFPIGGRRSHTDKLIF.